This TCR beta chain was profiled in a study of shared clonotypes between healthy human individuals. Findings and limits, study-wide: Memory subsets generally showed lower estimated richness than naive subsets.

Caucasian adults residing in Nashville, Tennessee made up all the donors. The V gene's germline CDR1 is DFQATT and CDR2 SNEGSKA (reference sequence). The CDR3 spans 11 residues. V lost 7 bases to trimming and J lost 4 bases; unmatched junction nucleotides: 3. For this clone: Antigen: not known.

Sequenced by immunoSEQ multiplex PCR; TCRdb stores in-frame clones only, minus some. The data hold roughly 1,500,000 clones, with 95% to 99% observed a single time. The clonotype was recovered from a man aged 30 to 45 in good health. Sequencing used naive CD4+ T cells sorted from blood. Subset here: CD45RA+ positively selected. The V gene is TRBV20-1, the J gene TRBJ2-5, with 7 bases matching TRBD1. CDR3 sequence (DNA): TGCAGTGTAGGGACAGCAGAGACCCAGTACTTC. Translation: CSVGTAETQYF.